This entry lists 7 T cell receptor beta chains sequenced from one sample in a study of human versus mouse CDR3 diversity and MHC coevolution (dated by TCRdb to the late 2010s). Preparation of the library involved the immunoSEQ multiplex PCR assay. TCRdb re-hosts the immuneACCESS table, in-frame sequences only. Its copies lack some clones; in the studies checked, an unresolved V gene accounts for under half of them, and the cause for the rest is not known. Counted in this sample were about 81,000 clones; over 85% of them appeared once. Approximately 1.5% of the sample is taken by the ten largest. The specimen was naive CD4+ T cells from blood. The cell subset or site label on this specimen signifies: CD45RO-negative CD62L-positive naive CD4 T cells. The receptors were gathered from a person aged 30 to 70 in good health.

The rearrangement joins TRBV5-4 to TRBJ1-2, with 11 nucleotides matching TRBD1. The CDR3 loop spans 13 amino acids. V trimming: 3 bases; J trimming: 6 bases; junction bases outside the gene matches: 1. Germline CDR1 is SGHNT and CDR2 is YYREEE (reference sequence). CDR3 in amino acids: CASSWDRGDGYTF. As DNA, the CDR3 is TGTGCCAGCAGCTGGGACAGGGGGGATGGCTACACCTTC. The whole variable domain, remainder taken from reference TRBV5-4 and TRBJ1-2, is ETGVTQSPTHLIKTRGQQVTLRCSSQSGHNTVSWYQQALGQGPQFIFQYYREEENGRGNFPPRFSGLQFPNYSSELNVNALELDDSALYLCASSWDRGDGYTFGSGTRLTVV.

This clone was seen a single time. The gene calls are TRBV19 and TRBJ2-3; 9 bases map to TRBD1. The CDR3 sequence is 16 residues long. V was clipped by 5 bases and J by 0 bases; unmatched bases: 6. CDR1 LNHDA and CDR2 SQIVND come from the germline V gene (reference sequence). DNA for the CDR3: TGTGCCAGTAGTTCCCTAGACAGGGGGAGCACAGATACGCAGTATTTT. This translates into CASSSLDRGSTDTQYF.

The chain uses TRBV18 and TRBJ2-5; D may be TRBD1 (5 bases). CDR3 size: 14 residues. CDR1 and CDR2 from the germline V gene are KGHSH and LQKENI. The V gene lost 1 base and the J gene lost 1 base, with 7 bases spanning the gap. CDR3 residues: CASSPLGPQETQYF. CDR3 DNA: TGTGCCAGCTCACCACTGGGGCCCCAAGAGACCCAGTACTTC. The variable domain in full, with the rest retrieved from reference TRBV18 and TRBJ2-5, is NAGVMQNPRHLVRRRGQEARLRCSPMKGHSHVYWYRQLPEEGLKFMVYLQKENIIDESGMPKERFSAEFPKEGPSILRIQQVVRGDSAAYFCASSPLGPQETQYFGPGTRLLVL.

The chain recombines TRBV10-3 with TRBJ2-1, with 11 nucleotides matching TRBD1. V was pared by 5 bases and J by 6 bases, with 15 bases of the junction left unmatched. The germline V gene encodes CDR1 ENHRY and CDR2 SYGVKD. The CDR3 sequence is 18 residues long. The CDR3 loop reads CAISQRDRGGMEGNEQFF. CDR3 DNA sequence: TGTGCCATCAGTCAAAGGGACAGGGGGGGGATGGAGGGCAATGAGCAGTTCTTC.

The V call is TRBV4-1, the J call TRBJ1-4; maybe TRBD1 (5 bases). Germline V CDR1 and CDR2: MGHRA, YSYEKL. The CDR3 sequence is 16 residues long. Trimming stripped 1 base from V and 7 bases from J, with 16 bases between. CDR3 in amino acids: CASSQASGGIGEKLFF. The CDR3 DNA is TGCGCCAGCAGCCAAGCTTCTGGGGGGATCGGTGAAAAACTGTTTTTT.

CDR3 loop: CASSLQVNTEAFF. Written as DNA, the CDR3 is TGTGCCAGCAGCTTACAGGTGAACACTGAAGCTTTCTTT. The V call is TRBV7-6, the J call TRBJ1-1; no clear D. CDR3 size: 13 residues. Trimming left V 2 bases short and J 0 bases short, with 4 bases between. CDR1 is SGHVS and CDR2 is FNYEAQ in the germline V gene. The variable domain in full, completed from reference TRBV7-6 and TRBJ1-1, reads GAGVSQSPRYKVTKRGQDVALRCDPISGHVSLYWYRQALGQGPEFLTYFNYEAQQDKSGLPNDRFSAERPEGSISTLTIQRTEQRDSAMYRCASSLQVNTEAFFGQGTRLTVV.

This chain joins TRBV5-5 and TRBJ1-5, with 8 positions matching TRBD1. The CDR3 runs 15 residues. Germline V gene lookup returns CDR1 SGHKS and CDR2 YYEKEE (reference sequence). The junction had 9 bases not matched to a gene; V was cut back by 4 bases and J by 6 bases. CDR3 in DNA: TGTGCCAGCAGCCTACAGGGGGGGCCGGCTCAGCCCCAGCATTTT. This translates into CASSLQGGPAQPQHF.